The T cell receptor beta chain under discussion was sequenced for a study of CD4 T cells in relation to SARS-CoV-2 and coronaviruses. Study in general: Controls used an HIV-1 Nef peptide pool or no peptide. Shared crossreactive spike epitopes were mapped to their HLA restriction.

General observations from the study: Monoreactive clones expanded significantly more to SARS-CoV-2 than crossreactive clones did.

V lost 6 bases and J 3 bases, leaving 9 bases between the germline ends. Germline V lookup: CDR1 KGHSH, CDR2 LQKENI. The CDR3 totals 13 residues. With regard to this clone: The antigen is unknown.

Before the COVID-19 pandemic, during about 2010-2018, CD4+ T cells were taken from unexposed donors. After ten to eleven days of culture, CD4+ T cells were isolated. As cell numbers allowed, unexposed-donor CD4+ T cells faced SARS-CoV-2 S/N and four cold-coronavirus spikes. Method: immunoSEQ multiplex PCR; TCRdb's copy keeps in-frame clones and lacks some. The sample has under 20,000 clones, over 70% seen once. Sequenced sample: CD4+ T cells from PBMCs, cultured in vitro. The receptor was derived from a human donor in good health. The V gene is TRBV18, the J gene TRBJ1-3, with no clear D. The CDR3 DNA sequence: TGTGCCAGCTCTCCGGGTAGTGGAAACACCATATATTTT. Translating gives CASSPGSGNTIYF.